This TCR beta chain originates from a study of cytomegalovirus exposure and HLA in healthy donors. Study information: Among the roughly 370 genotyped donors, approximately 80% were placed in the Caucasian-associated ancestry cluster. Findings and limits, study-wide: In a later analysis, compared with equally common non-associated chains, HLA-associated beta chains were more expanded.

The CDR3 runs 15 residues. The V gene lost 4 bases and the J gene lost 7 bases, with 18 bases spanning the gap. The V gene's germline CDR1 is SGHRS and CDR2 YFSETQ. Both 60 Vbeta primers and 13 Jbeta primers went into the PCR. TCRdb keeps only in-frame clones here, not all; method: immunoSEQ multiplex PCR. This table has 80,000 to 100,000 clones, around 66% appearing once. Details on this clone: The antigen is not known.

J is TRBJ2-4 and V is TRBV5-1; D may be TRBD2 (7 bases). The source of this sequence is a woman aged 40 to 50 in good health and CMV-seropositive. Sequencing used PBMCs. The DNA for the CDR3 is TGCGCCAGCAGCGCCTTACTAGGGGGGGGCAACATTCAGTACTTC. Protein product: CASSALLGGGNIQYF. The entire variable domain, with the rest obtained from reference TRBV5-1 and TRBJ2-4, is as follows: KAGVTQTPRYLIKTRGQQVTLSCSPISGHRSVSWYQQTPGQGLQFLFEYFSETQRNKGNFPGRFSGRQFSNSRSEMNVSTLELGDSALYLCASSALLGGGNIQYFGAGTRLSVL.